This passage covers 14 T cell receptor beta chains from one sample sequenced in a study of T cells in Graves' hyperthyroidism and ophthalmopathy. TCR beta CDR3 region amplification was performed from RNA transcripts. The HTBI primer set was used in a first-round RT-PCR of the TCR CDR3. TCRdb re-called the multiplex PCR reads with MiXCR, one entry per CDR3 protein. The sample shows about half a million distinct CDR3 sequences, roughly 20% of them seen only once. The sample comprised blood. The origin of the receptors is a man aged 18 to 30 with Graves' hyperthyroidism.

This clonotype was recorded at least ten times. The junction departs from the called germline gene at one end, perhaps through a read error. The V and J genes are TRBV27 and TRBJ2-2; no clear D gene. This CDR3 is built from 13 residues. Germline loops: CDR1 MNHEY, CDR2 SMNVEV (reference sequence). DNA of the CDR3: TGTGCCAGCAATTTAGTTCTGGCCGGGGAGCTGTTTTTT. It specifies CASNLVLAGELFF.

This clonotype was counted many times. CDR3 loop: CASSMGQGAYGYTF. CDR3 nucleotide sequence: TGTGCCAGCAGCATGGGACAGGGGGCCTATGGCTACACCTTC. The gene calls are TRBV27 and TRBJ1-2, with TRBD1 matching 12 bases. The CDR3 consists of 14 residues. Germline CDR1 is MNHEY and CDR2 is SMNVEV (reference sequence). V was clipped by 6 bases and J by 4 bases; unmatched bases: 3.

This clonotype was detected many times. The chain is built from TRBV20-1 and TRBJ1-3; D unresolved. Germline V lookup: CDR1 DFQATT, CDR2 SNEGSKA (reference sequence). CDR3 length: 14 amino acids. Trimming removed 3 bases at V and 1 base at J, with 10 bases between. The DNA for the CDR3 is TGCAGTGCTAGTCGGGCCCTGTCTGGAAACACCATATATTTT. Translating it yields CSASRALSGNTIYF.

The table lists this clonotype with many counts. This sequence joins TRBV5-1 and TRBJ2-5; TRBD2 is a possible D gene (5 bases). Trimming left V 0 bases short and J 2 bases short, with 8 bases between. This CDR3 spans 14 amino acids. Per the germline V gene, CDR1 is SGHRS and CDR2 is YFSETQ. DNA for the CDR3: TGCGCCAGCAGCTTGGTGGACTCTCAAGAGACCCAGTACTTC. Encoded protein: CASSLVDSQETQYF.

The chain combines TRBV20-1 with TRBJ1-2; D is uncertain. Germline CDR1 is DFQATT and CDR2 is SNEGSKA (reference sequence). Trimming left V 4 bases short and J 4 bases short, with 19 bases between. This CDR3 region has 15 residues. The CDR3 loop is CSAKEPSTAFYGYTF. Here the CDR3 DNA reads TGCAGTGCTAAAGAGCCGTCCACGGCCTTCTATGGCTACACCTTC.

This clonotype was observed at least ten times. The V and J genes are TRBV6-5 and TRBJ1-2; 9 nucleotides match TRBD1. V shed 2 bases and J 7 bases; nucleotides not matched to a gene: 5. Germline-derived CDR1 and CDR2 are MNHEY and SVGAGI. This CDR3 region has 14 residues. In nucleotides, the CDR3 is TGTGCCAGCAGTTACCCGGGACAGGGAACTGGCTACACCTTC. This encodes CASSYPGQGTGYTF.

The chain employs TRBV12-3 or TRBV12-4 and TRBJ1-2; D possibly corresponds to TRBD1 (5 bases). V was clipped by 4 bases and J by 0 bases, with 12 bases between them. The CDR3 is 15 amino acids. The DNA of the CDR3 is TGTGCCAGCAGTTCCCCCCCGACAGCTAACTATGGCTACACCTTC. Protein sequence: CASSSPPTANYGYTF.

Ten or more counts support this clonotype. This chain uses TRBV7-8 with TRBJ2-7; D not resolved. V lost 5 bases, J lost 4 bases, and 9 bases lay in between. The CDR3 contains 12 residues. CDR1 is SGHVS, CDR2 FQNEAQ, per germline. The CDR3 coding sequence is TGTGCCAGCAGCGATTGGGGTTACGAGCAGTACTTC. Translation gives CASSDWGYEQYF. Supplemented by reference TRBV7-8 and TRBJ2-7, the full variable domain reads GAGVSQSPRYKVAKRGQDVALRCDPISGHVSLFWYQQALGQGPEFLTYFQNEAQLDKSGLPSDRFFAERPEGSVSTLKIQRTQQEDSAVYLCASSDWGYEQYFGPGTRLTVT.

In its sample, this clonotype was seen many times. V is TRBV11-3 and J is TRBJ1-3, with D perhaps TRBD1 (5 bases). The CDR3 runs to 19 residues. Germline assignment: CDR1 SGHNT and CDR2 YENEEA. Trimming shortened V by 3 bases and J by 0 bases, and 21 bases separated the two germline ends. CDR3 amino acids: CASSFGPGRETSSGNTIYF. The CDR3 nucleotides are TGTGCCAGCAGCTTCGGGCCTGGCAGGGAAACGAGCTCTGGAAACACCATATATTTT.

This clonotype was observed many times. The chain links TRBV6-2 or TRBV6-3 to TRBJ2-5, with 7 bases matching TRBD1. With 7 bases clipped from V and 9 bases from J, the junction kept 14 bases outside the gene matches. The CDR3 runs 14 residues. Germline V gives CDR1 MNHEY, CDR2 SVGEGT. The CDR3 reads CASNRDSGFGAQYF. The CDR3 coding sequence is TGTGCCAGCAACCGGGACAGCGGTTTCGGGGCCCAGTACTTC.

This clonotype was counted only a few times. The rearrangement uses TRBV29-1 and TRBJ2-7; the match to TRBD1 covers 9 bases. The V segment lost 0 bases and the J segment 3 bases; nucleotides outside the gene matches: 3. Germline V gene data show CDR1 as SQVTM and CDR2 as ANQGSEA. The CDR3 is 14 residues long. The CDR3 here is CSVEDGTGNYEQYF. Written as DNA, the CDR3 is TGCAGCGTTGAAGATGGGACAGGGAACTACGAGCAGTACTTC.

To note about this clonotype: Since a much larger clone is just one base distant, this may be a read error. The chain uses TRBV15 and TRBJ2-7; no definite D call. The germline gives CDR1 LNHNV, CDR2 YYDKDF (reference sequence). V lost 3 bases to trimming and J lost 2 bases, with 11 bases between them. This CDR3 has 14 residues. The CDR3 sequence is CATSRPEQTYEQYF. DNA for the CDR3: TGTGCCACCAGCAGGCCCGAACAGACCTACGAGCAGTACTTC.

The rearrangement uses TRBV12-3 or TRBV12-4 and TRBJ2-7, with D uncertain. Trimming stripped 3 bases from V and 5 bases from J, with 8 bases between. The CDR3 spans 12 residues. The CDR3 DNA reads TGTGCCAGCAGTTTCTTACACAACGAGCAGTACTTC. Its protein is CASSFLHNEQYF.

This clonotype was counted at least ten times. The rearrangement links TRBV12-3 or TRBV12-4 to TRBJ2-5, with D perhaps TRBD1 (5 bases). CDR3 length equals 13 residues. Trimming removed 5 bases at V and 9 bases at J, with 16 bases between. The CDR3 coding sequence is TGTGCCAGCAGTATAGATCCCAGCAGGGCCCAGTACTTC. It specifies CASSIDPSRAQYF.